This T cell receptor beta chain was captured by sequencing in a study of T cells after yellow fever vaccination. Study-wide context: Those fractions that held only low numbers of cells were prepared using the SMART-Seq v4 Ultra Low Input RNA kit.

This clonotype has ten or more counts. Its antigen is unknown. Each CDR3 protein is one row after TCRdb ran MiXCR on the 5' RACE reads. The data hold a few hundred thousand distinct CDR3 sequences, with roughly a sixth observed a single time. CDR1 LNHDA and CDR2 SQIVND come from the germline V gene (reference sequence). V lost 3 bases, J lost 4 bases, and 6 bases lay in between. The length of the CDR3 is 12 residues. Study-level findings and limits: The appearance of a small share of clonotypes in both CD4 and CD8 compartments was observed. Post-booster samples contained most primary-vaccination clones (roughly 96% CD4, about 85% CD8). Bulk-population clonotypes that are abundant could appear as contaminants in FACS-sorted repertoires.

J is TRBJ1-2 and V is TRBV19; D gene uncertain. The sequenced sample was PBMCs, obtained 5 days after the first yellow fever vaccination. The receptor was derived from a man aged 18 to 29 who received the YFV17D yellow fever vaccine. The chain's CDR3 is CASSIRSYGYTF. In DNA form, the CDR3 reads TGTGCCAGTAGTATCCGCAGCTATGGCTACACCTTC.